Sequencing of this T cell receptor (beta chain) was carried out in a study of T cell changes during pregnancy in multiple sclerosis. Germline V gene lookup returns CDR1 MGHRA and CDR2 YSYEKL. The trim removed 0 bases at V and 1 base at J, leaving 3 bases unmatched. This CDR3 region has 15 residues. Using immunoSEQ multiplex PCR, the repertoire was profiled, and TCRdb retains in-frame clones only, with some absent. The sample yields tens of thousands of clones, 75% to 90% seen once. This clonotype was sampled from a female donor with multiple sclerosis, enrolled in a pregnancy study. Material: CD8+ T cells from peripheral blood mononuclear cells, obtained in the second trimester of pregnancy. The gene calls are TRBV4-1 and TRBJ2-7, with 7 bases identical to TRBD1. CDR3 residues: CASSQDPGGSYEQYF. The DNA for the CDR3 is TGCGCCAGCAGCCAAGATCCAGGGGGTTCCTACGAGCAGTACTTC.